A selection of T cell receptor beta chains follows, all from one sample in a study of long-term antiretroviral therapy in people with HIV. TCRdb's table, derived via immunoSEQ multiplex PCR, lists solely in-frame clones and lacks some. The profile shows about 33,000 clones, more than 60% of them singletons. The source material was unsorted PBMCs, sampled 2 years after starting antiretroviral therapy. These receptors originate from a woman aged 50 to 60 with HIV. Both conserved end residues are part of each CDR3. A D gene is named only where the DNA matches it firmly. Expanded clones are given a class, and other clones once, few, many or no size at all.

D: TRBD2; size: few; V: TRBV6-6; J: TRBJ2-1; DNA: TGTGCCAGCAGTTACAGGCCTAGCGGGGGGGATGAGCAGTTCTTC; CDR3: CASSYRPSGGDEQFF
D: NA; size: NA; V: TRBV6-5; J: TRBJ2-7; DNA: TGTGCCAGCGGACAGAGCCCCTACGAGCAGTACTTC; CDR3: CASGQSPYEQYF
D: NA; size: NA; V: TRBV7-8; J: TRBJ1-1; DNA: TGTGCCAGCAGCTTAGATGGGGGGCCGGGCACTGAAGCTTTCTTT; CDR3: CASSLDGGPGTEAFF
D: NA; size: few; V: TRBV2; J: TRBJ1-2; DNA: TGTGCCAGCGCCCGGGACGGCTATGGCTACACCTTC; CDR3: CASARDGYGYTF
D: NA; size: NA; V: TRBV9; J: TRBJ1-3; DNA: TGTGCCAGCACAAGGACGGTGTACTCTGGAAACACCATATATTTT; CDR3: CASTRTVYSGNTIYF
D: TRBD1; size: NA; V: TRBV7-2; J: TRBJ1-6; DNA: TGTGCCAGCAGCTTATATGCGACAGGGGTTAATTCACCCCTCCACTTT; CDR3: CASSLYATGVNSPLHF
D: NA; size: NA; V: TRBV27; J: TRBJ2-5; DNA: TGTGCCAGCAGTTTTATCAAGACCCCCTGGGAGACCCAGTACTTC; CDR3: CASSFIKTPWETQYF
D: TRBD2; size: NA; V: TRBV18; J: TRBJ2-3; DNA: TGTGCCAGCTCACCGACGGGACTAGCTGATACGCAGTATTTT; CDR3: CASSPTGLADTQYF
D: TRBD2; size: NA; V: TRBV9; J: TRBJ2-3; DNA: TGTGCCAGCAGCGTAGCGGGGGGGCCAGGCACGCAGTATTTT; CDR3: CASSVAGGPGTQYF
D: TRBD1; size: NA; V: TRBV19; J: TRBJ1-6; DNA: TGTGCCAGTAGTTGGACAGGAGGGTCACCCCTCCACTTT; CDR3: CASSWTGGSPLHF
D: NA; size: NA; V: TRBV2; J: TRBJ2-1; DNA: TGTGCCAGCAGTGACCTCCTAGCAAATGAGCAGTTCTTC; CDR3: CASSDLLANEQFF
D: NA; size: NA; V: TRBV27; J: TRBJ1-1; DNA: TGTGCCAGCAGGTCGGACACCGATGTCGAAGCTTTCTTT; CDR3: CASRSDTDVEAFF
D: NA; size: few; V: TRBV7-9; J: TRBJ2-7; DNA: TGTGCCAGCAGCCCTTGGGACTACGAGCAGTACTTC; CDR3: CASSPWDYEQYF
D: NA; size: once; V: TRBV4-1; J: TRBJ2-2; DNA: TGCGCCAGCGGGGATGATTCCGGGGAGCTGTTTTTT; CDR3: CASGDDSGELFF
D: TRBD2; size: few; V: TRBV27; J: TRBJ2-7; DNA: TGTGCCAGCAGCCTGGGGGGGATCGGCTACGAGCAGTACTTC; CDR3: CASSLGGIGYEQYF
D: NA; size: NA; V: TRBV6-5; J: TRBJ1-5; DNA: TGTGCCAGCGCGGCAGGGAATAGCAATCAGCCCCAGCATTTT; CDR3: CASAAGNSNQPQHF
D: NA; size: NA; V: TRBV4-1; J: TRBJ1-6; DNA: TGCGCCAGCAGCCAAATTCTGGCTTATAATTCACCCCTCCACTTT; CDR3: CASSQILAYNSPLHF